Each of the 9 T cell receptor beta chains below was sequenced from the same sample in a study of blood T cell repertoires in COVID-19. Produced via immunoSEQ multiplex PCR; TCRdb's table is partial and in-frame only. The table includes 200,000 to 250,000 clones, about 82% detected once. Sample: peripheral blood. The receptors were sampled from a man older than 75 with acute or convalescent COVID-19.

V usage is TRBV5-8 and J usage is TRBJ2-1; possibly TRBD1 or TRBD2 for D (6 bases each). This CDR3 contains 16 residues. CDR1 is SGHTS and CDR2 is YDEGEE in the germline V gene. Trimming left V 4 bases short and J 2 bases short, with 16 bases between. CDR3 loop: CASSLAGQTAYNEQFF. DNA for the CDR3: TGTGCCAGCAGCCTGGCGGGACAAACAGCCTACAATGAGCAGTTCTTC.

CDR3 protein: CASSGLSEGRSNEQYF. As DNA, the CDR3 is TGTGCCAGCAGTGGACTTTCGGAGGGCCGTTCGAACGAGCAGTACTTC. This chain connects TRBV2 to TRBJ2-7; tentative D call: TRBD2 (6 bases). V dropped 4 bases and J dropped 5 bases, with 21 bases sitting between them. Germline values: CDR1 SNHLY, CDR2 FYNNEI. This CDR3 is built from 16 residues.

The rearrangement links TRBV6-5 to TRBJ2-1, with 9 positions matching TRBD1. The CDR3 has 14 residues. V lost 6 bases to trimming and J lost 1 base; unmatched junction nucleotides: 1. Germline V gene data show CDR1 as MNHEY and CDR2 as SVGAGI. The CDR3 spells CASRDRGSYNEQFF. The CDR3 nucleotides are TGTGCCAGCAGGGACAGGGGTTCCTACAATGAGCAGTTCTTC.

J is TRBJ1-1 and V is TRBV3-1 (or the pseudogene TRBV3-2); D may be TRBD1 (6 bases). Deletions cut 3 bases from V and 9 bases from J, with 14 bases between. CDR3 length: 13 residues. The germline CDR1 and CDR2 sequences are LGHDT and YNNKEL (reference sequence). The CDR3 spells CASSQSGQGQAFF. In DNA, the CDR3 is TGTGCCAGCAGCCAGTCGGGGCAGGGGCAAGCTTTCTTT.

The CDR3 protein is CASSDRGGGTEAFF. In DNA, the CDR3 is TGTGCCAGCTCAGATCGAGGGGGTGGCACTGAAGCTTTCTTT. The chain combines TRBV18 with TRBJ1-1; D possibly corresponds to TRBD1 (6 bases). V gave up 5 bases and J gave up 4 bases, with 14 bases separating them. Germline lookup yields CDR1 KGHSH and CDR2 LQKENI. There are 14 residues in the CDR3.

The J gene is TRBJ1-3, the V gene TRBV18; D is uncertain. Trimming left V 2 bases short and J 3 bases short, with 14 bases between. CDR3 length: 16 residues. The germline CDR1 and CDR2 sequences are KGHSH and LQKENI. DNA of the CDR3: TGTGCCAGCTCACCAGCAGGTGGAAATATTGGAAACACCATATATTTT. Protein sequence: CASSPAGGNIGNTIYF.

The V and J genes are TRBV5-1 and TRBJ2-7; no reliable D call. Germline V gene lookup returns CDR1 SGHRS and CDR2 YFSETQ. The germline V and J ends were trimmed by 0 bases and 6 bases, with 7 bases remaining between them. This CDR3 has 12 amino acids. The CDR3 DNA sequence: TGCGCCAGCAGCTTGGTCGAAGCCGAGCAGTACTTC. It encodes CASSLVEAEQYF.

The gene calls are TRBV4-1 and TRBJ2-1, with 10 nucleotides matching TRBD2. Germline V gene sequence: CDR1 MGHRA, CDR2 YSYEKL. V lost 4 bases, J lost 5 bases, and 8 bases stayed unmatched. The CDR3 spans 16 residues. DNA for the CDR3: TGCGCCAGCAGCCGTCAAAGCGGGGGGGCCAACAATGAGCAGTTCTTC. The encoded protein is CASSRQSGGANNEQFF.

This chain connects TRBV4-3 to TRBJ2-3; D is unresolved. The CDR3 contains 15 residues. The germline V and J ends were trimmed by 7 bases and 2 bases, with 16 bases remaining between them. Germline CDR1 LGHNA, CDR2 YSLEER. CDR3 nucleotides: TGCGCCAGCACAATGACTCTCGAGCCCACAGATACGCAGTATTTT. It is translated as CASTMTLEPTDTQYF.